This TCR beta chain was sequenced for a study of identical twins (dated by TCRdb to the mid-2010s). Regarding the complete study: TCR alpha and beta repertoires from monozygotic twins, unrelated adults of various ages and cord blood were deep-sequenced to test whether fetal clonotypes persist. To rule out contamination, the twin experiments were replicated at different times with different library preparation protocols.

All donors were healthy Caucasians. Using Miltenyi CD45RO+ enrichment and human naive T-cell isolation kits, memory (CD45RO+) and naive T cells were isolated from PBMC. Library construction relied on 5' RACE. TCRdb lists the instrument as Illumina HiSeq 2000. Template switching introduced a universal primer binding site; the final cDNA contained a unique molecular identifier, enabling accurate counting of TCR cDNA molecules. Specific primers in the conserved constant-segment region were used to synthesize first-strand cDNA for TCR alpha and beta chains. To control for contamination, every cDNA library was double barcoded, receiving both a SMART-Mk sample barcode and Illumina barcodes. TruSeq adapter sequences along with Illumina sample barcodes were introduced in two successive PCR steps. The TCR alpha and beta cDNA libraries were sequenced on the Illumina HiSeq platform using custom primers. Regarding the original processing steps: MiGEC was used to process raw reads and extract unique molecular identifiers, and MiXCR was used to find CDR3 positions. For each individual, recombination models were inferred using an EM algorithm with the repgenHMM and IGoR tools. The tcR package in R was used for shared clonotype analysis, with sharing normalized by the product of cloneset sizes. Out-of-frame nonproductive sequences were analyzed to study raw recombination free of thymic and clonal selection effects. The public reads were run again by TCRdb, first through fastp at Q25 and then through MiXCR, and only productive beta chains were kept. Merged by CDR3 protein, the rows form single entries marked with the most common genes and DNA. The V and J calls here are based on TCRdb, not the publication. Present in this sample are about 240,000 distinct CDR3 sequences, about 11% of which were seen just once. More than 8% of the sample is held by the ten biggest clonotypes.

Overall study results and their limits: Abundant cord blood beta clonotypes carried fewer insertions; young adult naive repertoires showed a weaker similar trend, while memory repertoires showed none. Invariant T cells such as MAIT and iNKT could partly confound zero-insertion analyses, though diverse VJ usage argued against this for most clonotypes. Compared with coincidental sharing between unrelated individuals, out-of-frame TCR alpha sequences shared between twins showed an excess of sequences with low generation probability. In monozygotic twins, recombination models systematically underestimated out-of-frame TCR alpha sharing, but the models matched the sharing seen between unrelated individuals. Conclusions relied on cross-sectional statistical analysis, since the same donors could not be followed over many years. A weaker excess of twin sharing was found in beta out-of-frame sequences because the signal-to-noise ratio was lowered by fewer shared sequences.

Trimming removed 6 bases from V and 4 bases from J; the gene matches leave 9 bases unexplained. CDR1 and CDR2 are read off the germline V gene as MNHNS and SASEGT. The CDR3 spans 15 residues, from the cysteine through the phenylalanine. The entry retains the CDR3 DNA only, 45 bases that are in frame from base 1. About this clonotype: The antigen it binds to is not known. No base quality information exists; no much larger clone differs at one position.

The sequenced material came from memory T cells sorted from blood. Explained via the paper, the cell subset or site label denotes: CD45RO+ enriched T cells. This receptor chain uses TRBV6-1 and TRBJ2-1, and 7 junctional nucleotides match TRBD1. The TCR comes from a man aged 45-60 years in good health. The nucleotides are TGTGCCAGCAGCCGCGACAGGGAAACTTACAATGAGCAGTTCTTC. Its product reads: CASSRDRETYNEQFF.